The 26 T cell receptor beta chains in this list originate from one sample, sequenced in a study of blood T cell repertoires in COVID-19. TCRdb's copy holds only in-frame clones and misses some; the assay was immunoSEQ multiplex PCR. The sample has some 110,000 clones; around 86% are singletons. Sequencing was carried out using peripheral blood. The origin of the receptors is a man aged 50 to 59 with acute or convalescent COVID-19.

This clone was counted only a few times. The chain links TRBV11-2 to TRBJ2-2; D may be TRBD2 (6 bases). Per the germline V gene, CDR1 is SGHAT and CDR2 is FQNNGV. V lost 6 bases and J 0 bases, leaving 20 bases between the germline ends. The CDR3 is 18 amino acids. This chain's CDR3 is CASRNVVGGGPNTGELFF. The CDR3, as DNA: TGTGCCAGCAGAAACGTCGTGGGCGGAGGGCCGAACACCGGGGAGCTGTTTTTT.

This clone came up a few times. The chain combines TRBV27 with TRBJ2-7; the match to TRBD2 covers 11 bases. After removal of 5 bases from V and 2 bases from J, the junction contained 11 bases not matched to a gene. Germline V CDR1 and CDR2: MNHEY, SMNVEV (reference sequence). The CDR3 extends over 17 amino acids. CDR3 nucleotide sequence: TGTGCCAGCAGTCCGACTCTACTAGCGGGAGTTCCCTACGAGCAGTACTTC. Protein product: CASSPTLLAGVPYEQYF.

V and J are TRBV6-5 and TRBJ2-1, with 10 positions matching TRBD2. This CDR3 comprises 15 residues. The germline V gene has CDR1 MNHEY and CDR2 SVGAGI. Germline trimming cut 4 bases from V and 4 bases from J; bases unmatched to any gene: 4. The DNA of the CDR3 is TGTGCCAGCAGTTTACTAGCGGGGCTGTACAATGAGCAGTTCTTC. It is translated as CASSLLAGLYNEQFF.

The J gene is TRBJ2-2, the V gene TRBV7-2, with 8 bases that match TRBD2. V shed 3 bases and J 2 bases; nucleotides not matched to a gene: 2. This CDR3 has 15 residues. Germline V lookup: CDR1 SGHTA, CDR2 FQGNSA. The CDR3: CASSFAGGNTGELFF. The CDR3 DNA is TGTGCCAGCAGCTTTGCGGGAGGAAACACCGGGGAGCTGTTTTTT.

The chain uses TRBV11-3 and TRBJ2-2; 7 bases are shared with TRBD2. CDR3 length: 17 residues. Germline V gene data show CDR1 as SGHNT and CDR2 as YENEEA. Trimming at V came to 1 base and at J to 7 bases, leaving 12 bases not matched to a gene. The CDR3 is CASSLVNAGASIGELFF. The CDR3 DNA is TGTGCCAGCAGCTTAGTTAACGCGGGAGCTTCGATCGGGGAGCTGTTTTTT.

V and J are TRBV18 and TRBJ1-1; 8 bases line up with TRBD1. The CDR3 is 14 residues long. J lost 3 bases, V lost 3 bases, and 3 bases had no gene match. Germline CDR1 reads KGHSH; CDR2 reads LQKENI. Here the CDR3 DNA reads TGTGCCAGCTCACCTCTGACAGGGGACACTGAAGCTTTCTTT. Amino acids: CASSPLTGDTEAFF.

The CDR3: CATSDALAGNEQFF. The CDR3 nucleotides read TGTGCCACCAGTGATGCCCTAGCGGGGAATGAGCAGTTCTTC. The V call is TRBV24-1, the J call TRBJ2-1, with 9 bases matching TRBD2. Germline assignment: CDR1 KGHDR and CDR2 SFDVKD. V lost 3 bases, J lost 7 bases, and 3 bases stayed unmatched. The CDR3 loop spans 14 amino acids.

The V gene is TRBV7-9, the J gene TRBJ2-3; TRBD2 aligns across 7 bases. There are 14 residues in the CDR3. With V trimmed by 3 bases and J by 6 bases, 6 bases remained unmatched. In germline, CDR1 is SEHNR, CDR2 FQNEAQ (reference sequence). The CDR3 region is CASSLARREDTQYF. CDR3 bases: TGTGCCAGCAGCTTGGCCCGGCGGGAGGATACGCAGTATTTT.

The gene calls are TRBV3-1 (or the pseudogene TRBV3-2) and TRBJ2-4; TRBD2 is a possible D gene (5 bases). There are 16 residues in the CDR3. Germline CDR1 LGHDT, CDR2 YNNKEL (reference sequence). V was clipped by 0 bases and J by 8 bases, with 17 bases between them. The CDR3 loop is CASSQDLLGDADIQYF. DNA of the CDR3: TGTGCCAGCAGCCAAGATCTTTTGGGAGATGCGGACATTCAGTACTTC.

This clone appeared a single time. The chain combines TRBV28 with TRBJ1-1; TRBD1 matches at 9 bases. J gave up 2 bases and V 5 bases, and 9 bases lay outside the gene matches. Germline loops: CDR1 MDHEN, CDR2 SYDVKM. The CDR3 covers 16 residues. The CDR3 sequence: CASSNIPGQGNTEAFF. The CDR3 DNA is TGTGCCAGCAGTAACATCCCGGGACAGGGAAACACTGAAGCTTTCTTT.

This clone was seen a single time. CDR3 nucleotides: TGCAGCGTCGTCATACTAGCGGGAGGGTACAATGAGCAGTTCTTC. Protein sequence: CSVVILAGGYNEQFF. The gene calls are TRBV29-1 and TRBJ2-1, with 13 nucleotides matching TRBD2. The CDR3 extends over 15 amino acids. V dropped 6 bases and J dropped 4; count of bases not matched to a gene: 6. The germline CDR1 and CDR2 sequences are SQVTM and ANQGSEA.

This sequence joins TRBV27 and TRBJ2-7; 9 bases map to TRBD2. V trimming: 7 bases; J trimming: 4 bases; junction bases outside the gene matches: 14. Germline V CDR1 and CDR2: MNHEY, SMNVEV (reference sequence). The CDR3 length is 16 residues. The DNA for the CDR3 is TGTGCCAGCACCTCAACCGGGGCTAGCGGGACGTACGAGCAGTACTTC. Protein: CASTSTGASGTYEQYF.

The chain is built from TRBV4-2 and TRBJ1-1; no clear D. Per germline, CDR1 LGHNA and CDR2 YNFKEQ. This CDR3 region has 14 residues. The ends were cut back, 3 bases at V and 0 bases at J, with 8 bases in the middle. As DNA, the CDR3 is TGTGCCAGCAGCCACGACACTGTGAACACTGAAGCTTTCTTT. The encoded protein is CASSHDTVNTEAFF.

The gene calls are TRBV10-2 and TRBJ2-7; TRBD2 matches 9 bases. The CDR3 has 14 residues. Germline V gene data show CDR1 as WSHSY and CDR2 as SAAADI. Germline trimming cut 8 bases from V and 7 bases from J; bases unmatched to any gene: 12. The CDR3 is CASQLAGVLREQYF. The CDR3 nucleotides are TGCGCCAGCCAACTAGCGGGTGTTCTACGAGAGCAGTACTTC.

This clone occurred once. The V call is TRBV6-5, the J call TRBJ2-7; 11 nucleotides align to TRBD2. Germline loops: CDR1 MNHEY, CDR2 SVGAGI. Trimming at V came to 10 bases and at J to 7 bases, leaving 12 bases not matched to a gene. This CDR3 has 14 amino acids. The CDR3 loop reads CATLAGGPGGEQYF. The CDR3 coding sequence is TGTGCCACCTTAGCGGGAGGGCCGGGGGGAGAGCAGTACTTC.

The CDR3 DNA follows: TGTGCCAGCAGCCTCGGACAGGGACCTGCCGGGGAGCTGTTTTTT. Translating gives CASSLGQGPAGELFF. This chain joins TRBV2 and TRBJ2-2; 8 nucleotides line up with TRBD1. The germline CDR1 and CDR2 sequences are SNHLY and FYNNEI. The CDR3 totals 15 residues. Trimming removed 6 bases from V and 6 bases from J; junction bases left unmatched: 9.

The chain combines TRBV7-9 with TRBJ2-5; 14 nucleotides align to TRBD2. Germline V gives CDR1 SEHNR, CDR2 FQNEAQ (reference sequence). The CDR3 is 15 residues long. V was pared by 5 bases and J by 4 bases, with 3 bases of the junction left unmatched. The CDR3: CASSTGLAGAETQYF. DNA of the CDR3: TGTGCCAGCAGCACGGGACTAGCGGGAGCAGAGACCCAGTACTTC.

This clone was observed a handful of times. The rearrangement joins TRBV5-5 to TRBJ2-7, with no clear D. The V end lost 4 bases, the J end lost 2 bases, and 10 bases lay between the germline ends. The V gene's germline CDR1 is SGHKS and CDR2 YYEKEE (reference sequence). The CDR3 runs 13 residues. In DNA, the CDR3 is TGTGCCAGCAGCCCCGTGAGTGCCTACGAGCAGTACTTC. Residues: CASSPVSAYEQYF.

Here the CDR3 reads CAWSPSAYEQYF. In DNA form, the CDR3 reads TGTGCCTGGAGTCCTTCCGCCTACGAGCAGTACTTC. The rearrangement uses TRBV30 and TRBJ2-7; D not resolved. Germline V gene data show CDR1 as GTSNPN and CDR2 as SVGIG (reference sequence). The CDR3 length is 12 residues. Trimming removed 2 bases at V and 2 bases at J, with 7 bases between.

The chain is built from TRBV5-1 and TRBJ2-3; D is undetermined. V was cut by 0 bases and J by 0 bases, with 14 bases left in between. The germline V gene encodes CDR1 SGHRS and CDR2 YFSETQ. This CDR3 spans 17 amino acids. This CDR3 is CASSLAVRGASTDTQYF. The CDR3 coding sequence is TGCGCCAGCAGCTTGGCCGTCCGCGGAGCCAGCACAGATACGCAGTATTTT.

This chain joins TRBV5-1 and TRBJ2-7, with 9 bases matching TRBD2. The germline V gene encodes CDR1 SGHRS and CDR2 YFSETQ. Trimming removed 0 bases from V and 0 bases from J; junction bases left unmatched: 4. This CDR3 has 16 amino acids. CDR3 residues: CASSLVGSGSSYEQYF. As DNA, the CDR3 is TGCGCCAGCAGCTTGGTGGGTAGCGGGAGCTCCTACGAGCAGTACTTC.

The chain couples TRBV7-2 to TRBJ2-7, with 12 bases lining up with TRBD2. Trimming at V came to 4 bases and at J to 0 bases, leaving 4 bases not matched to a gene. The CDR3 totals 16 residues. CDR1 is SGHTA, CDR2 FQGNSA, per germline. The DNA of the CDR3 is TGTGCCAGCAGCTCCATACTAGCGGGGGGCTCCTACGAGCAGTACTTC. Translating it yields CASSSILAGGSYEQYF. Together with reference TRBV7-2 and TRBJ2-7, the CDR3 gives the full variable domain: GAGVSQSPSNKVTEKGKDVELRCDPISGHTALYWYRQSLGQGLEFLIYFQGNSAPDKSGLPSDRFSAERTGGSVSTLTIQRTQQEDSAVYLCASSSILAGGSYEQYFGPGTRLTVT.

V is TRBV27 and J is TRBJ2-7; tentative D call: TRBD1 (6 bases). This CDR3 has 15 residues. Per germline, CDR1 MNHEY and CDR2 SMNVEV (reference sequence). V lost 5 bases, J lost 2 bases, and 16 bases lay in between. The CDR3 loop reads CASSQLNRDPYEQYF. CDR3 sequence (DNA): TGTGCCAGCAGTCAACTTAACAGGGACCCCTACGAGCAGTACTTC.

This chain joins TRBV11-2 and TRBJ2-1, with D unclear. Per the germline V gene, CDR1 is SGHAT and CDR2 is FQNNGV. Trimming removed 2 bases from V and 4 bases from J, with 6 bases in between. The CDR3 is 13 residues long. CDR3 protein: CASSLSRYNEQFF. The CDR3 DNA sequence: TGTGCCAGCAGCTTATCCAGGTACAATGAGCAGTTCTTC.

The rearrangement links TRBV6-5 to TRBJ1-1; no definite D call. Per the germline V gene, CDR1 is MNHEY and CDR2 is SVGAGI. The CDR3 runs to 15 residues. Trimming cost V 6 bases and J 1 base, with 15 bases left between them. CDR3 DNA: TGTGCCAGCAGGCCGAGAGTACCGAAGAACACTGAAGCTTTCTTT. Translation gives CASRPRVPKNTEAFF.

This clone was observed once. The CDR3 DNA reads TGCAGTGCTAGTCCAAGGGGTAACTACGAGCAGTACTTC. Amino acids: CSASPRGNYEQYF. This chain links TRBV20-1 with TRBJ2-7; D possibly corresponds to TRBD1 (5 bases). The V end lost 3 bases, the J end lost 3 bases, and 12 bases lay between the germline ends. The CDR3 has 13 amino acids. Germline V lookup: CDR1 DFQATT, CDR2 SNEGSKA (reference sequence).